The entry below describes one T cell receptor (beta chain). The record originates from a study of identical twins. In TCRdb, the 5' RACE reads were re-called with MiXCR into one record per CDR3 protein. In the table there are around 960,000 distinct CDR3 sequences, 9% to 15% of which are singletons. V lost 7 bases to trimming and J lost 4 bases, with 25 bases between them. Germline V gene sequence: CDR1 SGHRS, CDR2 YFSETQ. The CDR3 spans 17 residues. These data also featured in a second study, about yellow fever vaccine responses in identical twins.

This receptor was obtained from a woman aged 18-30 years in good health. Specimen: PBMCs. The chain couples TRBV5-1 to TRBJ2-3, with D maybe TRBD2 (7 bases). This CDR3 reads CASGDTGGPKVADTQYF. The CDR3 DNA is TGCGCCAGCGGCGATACGGGGGGCCCCAAGGTCGCAGATACGCAGTATTTT. Full variable domain (rest looked up from reference TRBV5-1 and TRBJ2-3): KAGVTQTPRYLIKTRGQQVTLSCSPISGHRSVSWYQQTPGQGLQFLFEYFSETQRNKGNFPGRFSGRQFSNSRSEMNVSTLELGDSALYLCASGDTGGPKVADTQYFGPGTRLTVL.